This TCR beta chain came from a study of blood T cell repertoires in COVID-19. Study information: Italy, Spain and the United States were the sources of the convalescent and acute COVID-19 samples. Nucleic acid was either cDNA or gDNA, and it came from T cells, B-cell-depleted T cells, or PBMCs.

V was shortened by 4 bases and J by 2 bases, with 15 bases between the two germline ends. This CDR3 is 16 amino acids long. CDR1 and CDR2 from the germline V gene are MNHEY and SVGEGT. The authors' processing: Estimated nucleated cell counts came from reference gene primer amplification. Repertoires were generated with immunoSEQ multiplex PCR, while TCRdb's copy carries only in-frame clones and drops some. That table is the source of V, J and clone size, and D and trimming were worked out from the DNA. The profile shows 170,000 or so clones, more than 85% of them singletons. Sequencing input: peripheral blood. This rearrangement joins TRBV6-2 or TRBV6-3 to TRBJ1-5; possibly TRBD1 for D (6 bases). The receptor was isolated from a man aged 35 to 55 with active or convalescent COVID-19. CDR3 bases: TGTGCCAGCAGTTCCCATACAGGGTTTGGCAATCAGCCCCAGCATTTT. Translation gives CASSSHTGFGNQPQHF.